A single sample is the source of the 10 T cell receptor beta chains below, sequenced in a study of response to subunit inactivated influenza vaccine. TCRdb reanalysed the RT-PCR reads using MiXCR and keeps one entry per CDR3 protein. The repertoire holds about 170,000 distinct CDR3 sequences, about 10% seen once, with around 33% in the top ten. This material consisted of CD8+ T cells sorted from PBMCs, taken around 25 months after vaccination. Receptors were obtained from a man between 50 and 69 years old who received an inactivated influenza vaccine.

DNA of the CDR3: TGTGCCAGCAGCTTCGGGGGGGTTCAAGAGACCCAGTACTTC. It is translated as CASSFGGVQETQYF. J is TRBJ2-5 and V is TRBV27, with TRBD2 matching 8 bases. The CDR3 loop spans 14 amino acids. In germline, CDR1 is MNHEY, CDR2 SMNVEV (reference sequence). The junction had 5 bases not matched to a gene; V was cut back by 6 bases and J by 2 bases.

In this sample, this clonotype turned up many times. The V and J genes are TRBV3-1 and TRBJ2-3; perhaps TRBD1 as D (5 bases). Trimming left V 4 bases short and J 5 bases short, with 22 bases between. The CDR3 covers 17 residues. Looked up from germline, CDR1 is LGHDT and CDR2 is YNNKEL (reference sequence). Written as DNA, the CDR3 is TGTGCCAGCAGCCCCCTAGGGGTCTACCTGGGGAAAGATACGCAGTATTTT. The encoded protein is CASSPLGVYLGKDTQYF.

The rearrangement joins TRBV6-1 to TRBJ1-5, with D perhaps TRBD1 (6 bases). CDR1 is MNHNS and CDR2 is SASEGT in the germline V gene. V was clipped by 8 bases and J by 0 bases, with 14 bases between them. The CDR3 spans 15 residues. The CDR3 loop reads CASFSGTNSNQPQHF. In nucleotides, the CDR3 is TGTGCCAGCTTTTCCGGGACAAATAGCAATCAGCCCCAGCATTTT.

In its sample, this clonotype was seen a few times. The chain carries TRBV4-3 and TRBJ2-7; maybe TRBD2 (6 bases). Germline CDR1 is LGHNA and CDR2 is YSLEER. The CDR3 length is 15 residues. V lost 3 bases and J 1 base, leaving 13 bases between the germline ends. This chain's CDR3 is CASSHAFGTSYEQYF. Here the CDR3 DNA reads TGCGCCAGCAGCCATGCATTTGGGACTTCCTACGAGCAGTACTTC.

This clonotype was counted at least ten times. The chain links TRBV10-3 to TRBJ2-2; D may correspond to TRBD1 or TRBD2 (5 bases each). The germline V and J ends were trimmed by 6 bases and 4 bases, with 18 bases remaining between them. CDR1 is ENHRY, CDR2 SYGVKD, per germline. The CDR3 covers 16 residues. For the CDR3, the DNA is TGTGCCATCAGATACGCGGTGGGACGCGGCACCGGGGAGCTGTTTTTT. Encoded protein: CAIRYAVGRGTGELFF.

Written as DNA, the CDR3 is TGTGCCAGCAGCCAAGGGGGGCCTAGCTCCTACAATGAGCAGTTCTTC. It yields the protein CASSQGGPSSYNEQFF. V and J are TRBV14 and TRBJ2-1, with D maybe TRBD1 (6 bases). Germline V gene data show CDR1 as SGHDN and CDR2 as FVKESK. Trimming took off 1 base at V and 0 bases at J, with 10 bases between the two ends. This CDR3 has 16 amino acids. Complete variable domain (other parts from reference TRBV14 and TRBJ2-1): EAGVTQFPSHSVIEKGQTVTLRCDPISGHDNLYWYRRVMGKEIKFLLHFVKESKQDESGMPNNRFLAERTGGTYSTLKVQPAELEDSGVYFCASSQGGPSSYNEQFFGPGTRLTVL.

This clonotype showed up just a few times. As DNA, the CDR3 is TGTGCCAGCAGCTTAATGGGCCGGACTAGCACAGATACGCAGTATTTT. It translates to CASSLMGRTSTDTQYF. The V call is TRBV7-3, the J call TRBJ2-3; maybe TRBD2 (5 bases). The germline V and J ends were trimmed by 1 base and 0 bases, with 11 bases remaining between them. This CDR3 has 16 residues. CDR1 is SGHTA, CDR2 FQGTGA, per germline.

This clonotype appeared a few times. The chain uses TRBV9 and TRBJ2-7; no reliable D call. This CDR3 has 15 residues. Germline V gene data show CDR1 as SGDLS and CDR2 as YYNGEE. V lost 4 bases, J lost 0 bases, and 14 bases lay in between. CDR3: CASSPYRSGSYEQYF. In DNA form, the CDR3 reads TGTGCCAGCAGCCCCTACCGATCGGGCTCCTACGAGCAGTACTTC.

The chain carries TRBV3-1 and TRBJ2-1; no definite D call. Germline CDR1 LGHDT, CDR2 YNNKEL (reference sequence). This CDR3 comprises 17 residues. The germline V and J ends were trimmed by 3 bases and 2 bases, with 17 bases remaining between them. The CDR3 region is CASSHKVSLIPYNEQFF. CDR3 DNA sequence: TGTGCCAGCAGCCACAAGGTCTCTCTAATACCCTACAATGAGCAGTTCTTC.

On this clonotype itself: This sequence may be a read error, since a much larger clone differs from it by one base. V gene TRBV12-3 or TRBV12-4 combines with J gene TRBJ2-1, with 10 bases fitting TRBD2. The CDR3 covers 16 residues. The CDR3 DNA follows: TGTGCCAGCAGTTTCGGTGGTAGCGGGGGGTACAATGGGCAGTTCTTC. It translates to CASSFGGSGGYNGQFF.